This T cell receptor (beta chain) was sequenced in a study of blood T cell repertoires in COVID-19. Study information: Acute and convalescent COVID-19 specimens originated in the United States, Italy and Spain.

This clone was recorded only once. CDR3 length: 11 residues. Germline V CDR1 and CDR2: MDHEN, SYDVKM. V dropped 0 bases and J dropped 13 bases, with 7 bases sitting between them. The data were produced by immunoSEQ multiplex PCR, yet TCRdb's version contains in-frame clones alone and is incomplete. The data show around 100,000 clones, under 90% seen once. The TCR comes from a man aged 55-75 years with COVID-19, enrolled during active disease. Sequenced input: peripheral blood. The gene calls are TRBV28 and TRBJ2-1; D is possibly TRBD2 (6 bases). This CDR3 reads CASSLWEGQFF. The CDR3 coding sequence is TGTGCCAGCAGTTTATGGGAGGGCCAGTTCTTC. Using reference TRBV28 and TRBJ2-1 for the parts outside the CDR3, the full variable domain is DVKVTQSSRYLVKRTGEKVFLECVQDMDHENMFWYRQDPGLGLRLIYFSYDVKMKEKGDIPEGYSVSREKKERFSLILESASTNQTSMYLCASSLWEGQFFGPGTRLTVL.